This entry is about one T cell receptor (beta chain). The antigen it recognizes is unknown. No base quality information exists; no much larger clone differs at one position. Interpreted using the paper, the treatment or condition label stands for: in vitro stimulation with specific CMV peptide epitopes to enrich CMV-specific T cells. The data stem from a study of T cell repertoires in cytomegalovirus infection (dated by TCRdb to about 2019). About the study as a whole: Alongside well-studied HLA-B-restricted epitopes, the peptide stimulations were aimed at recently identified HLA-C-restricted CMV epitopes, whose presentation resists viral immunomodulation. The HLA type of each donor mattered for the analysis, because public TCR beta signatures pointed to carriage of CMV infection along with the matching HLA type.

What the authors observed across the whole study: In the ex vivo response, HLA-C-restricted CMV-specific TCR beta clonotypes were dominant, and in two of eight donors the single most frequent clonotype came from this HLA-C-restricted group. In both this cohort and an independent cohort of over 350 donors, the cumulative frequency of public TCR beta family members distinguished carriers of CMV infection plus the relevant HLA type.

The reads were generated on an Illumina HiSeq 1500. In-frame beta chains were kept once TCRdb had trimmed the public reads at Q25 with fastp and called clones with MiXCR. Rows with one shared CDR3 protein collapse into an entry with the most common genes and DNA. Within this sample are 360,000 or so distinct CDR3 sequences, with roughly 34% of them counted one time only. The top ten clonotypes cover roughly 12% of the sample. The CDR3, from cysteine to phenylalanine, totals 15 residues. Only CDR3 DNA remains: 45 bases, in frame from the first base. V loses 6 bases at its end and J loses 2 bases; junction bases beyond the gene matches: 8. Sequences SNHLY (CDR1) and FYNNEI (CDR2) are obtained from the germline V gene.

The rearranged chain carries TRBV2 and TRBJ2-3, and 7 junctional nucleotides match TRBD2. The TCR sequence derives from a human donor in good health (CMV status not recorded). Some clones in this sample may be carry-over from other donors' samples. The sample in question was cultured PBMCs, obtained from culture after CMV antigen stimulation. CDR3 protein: CASRLAPKNTDTQYF. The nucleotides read TGTGCCAGCAGACTAGCGCCTAAAAACACAGATACGCAGTATTTT.